A single sample is the source of the 27 T cell receptor beta chains below, sequenced in a study of shared clonotypes between healthy human individuals. Only in-frame clones appear in the TCRdb table, and some are missing; sequencing was by immunoSEQ multiplex PCR. The repertoire includes 400,000 to 500,000 clones, 70% to 80% of them detected once, and more than 10% sits in the top ten. The sample consisted of PBMCs. The receptors derive from a woman in her thirties or forties in good health. Some clones in this sample may be carry-over from other donors' samples.

The chain links TRBV7-8 to TRBJ2-7; D gene uncertain. The CDR3 is 12 amino acids. Germline CDR1 is SGHVS and CDR2 is FQNEAQ. With 2 bases removed from V and 4 bases from J, the gap between germline ends came to 6 bases. CDR3 residues: CASSLLYYEQYF. The CDR3 DNA sequence: TGTGCCAGCAGCTTATTGTATTACGAGCAGTACTTC.

This chain connects TRBV14 to TRBJ2-3; no clear D gene. Germline CDR1 reads SGHDN; CDR2 reads FVKESK. The CDR3 runs 16 residues. V was trimmed by 0 bases and J by 1 base, leaving 11 bases between them. DNA of the CDR3: TGTGCCAGCAGCCAAGATCGGGCTAGTCGCACAGATACGCAGTATTTT. Translated, it gives CASSQDRASRTDTQYF.

The V gene is TRBV12-1, the J gene TRBJ2-5; the DNA was not compared with TRBD2, the D call given in the table. TRBV12-1 is classified as a pseudogene. CDR3 size: 21 residues. In DNA form, the CDR3 reads TGTGCCAGCAGCTTATATTCTGGGCAGGAGTCAGCGGGAGGGATGGAAGAGACCCAGTACTTC. Its protein product is CASSLYSGQESAGGMEETQYF.

The chain is built from TRBV28 and TRBJ2-5, with TRBD2 identical over 10 bases. The germline gives CDR1 MDHEN, CDR2 SYDVKM. V trimming: 5 bases; J trimming: 4 bases; junction bases outside the gene matches: 7. This CDR3 region has 15 residues. CDR3 bases: TGTGCCAGCAGTCCAGCGGGAGGGGGGTCAGAGACCCAGTACTTC. This codes for CASSPAGGGSETQYF.

This clone was picked up one time. V and J are TRBV5-1 and TRBJ1-5; TRBD1 aligns across 7 bases. J lost 3 bases, V lost 5 bases, and 8 bases had no gene match. CDR1 and CDR2 (germline): SGHRS, YFSETQ. The CDR3 has 15 residues. CDR3 region: CASREGAAYNQPQHF. The CDR3, as DNA: TGCGCCAGCAGAGAGGGGGCGGCGTACAATCAGCCCCAGCATTTT.

In DNA, the CDR3 is TGCGCCAGCAGCCCGGTTTGGGGACCCTACGAGCAGTACTTC. Translation gives CASSPVWGPYEQYF. The J gene is TRBJ2-7, the V gene TRBV4-3; perhaps D is TRBD1 or TRBD2 (5 bases each). The CDR3 spans 14 residues. Trimming cost V 4 bases and J 2 bases, with 12 bases left between them. The germline CDR1 and CDR2 sequences are LGHNA and YSLEER.

J is TRBJ2-6 and V is TRBV28; no definite D call. The CDR3 is made up of 14 amino acids. V lost 4 bases, J lost 0 bases, and 4 bases lay in between. CDR1 is MDHEN, CDR2 SYDVKM, per germline. CDR3 DNA: TGTGCCAGCAGTTGGCACTCTGGGGCCAACGTCCTGACTTTC. Protein product: CASSWHSGANVLTF. Together with reference TRBV28 and TRBJ2-6, the CDR3 gives the full variable domain: DVKVTQSSRYLVKRTGEKVFLECVQDMDHENMFWYRQDPGLGLRLIYFSYDVKMKEKGDIPEGYSVSREKKERFSLILESASTNQTSMYLCASSWHSGANVLTFGAGSRLTVL.

J is TRBJ2-3 and V is TRBV18; 9 nucleotides match TRBD2. The CDR3 consists of 15 residues. V trimming: 1 base; J trimming: 3 bases; junction bases outside the gene matches: 2. Germline V gives CDR1 KGHSH, CDR2 LQKENI. The CDR3 loop reads CASSPRREGTDTQYF. The CDR3, as DNA: TGTGCCAGCTCACCACGGCGGGAGGGGACAGATACGCAGTATTTT.

This chain uses TRBV28 with TRBJ2-1; perhaps TRBD1 as D (6 bases). Germline-derived CDR1 and CDR2 are MDHEN and SYDVKM. This CDR3 contains 13 residues. V lost 6 bases to trimming and J lost 5 bases, with 11 bases between them. The CDR3 here is CASSPTGNNEQFF. CDR3 in DNA: TGTGCCAGCAGCCCAACAGGGAACAATGAGCAGTTCTTC.

The chain combines TRBV4-3 with TRBJ1-4; D might be TRBD1 (6 bases). The CDR3 is made up of 16 amino acids. CDR1 LGHNA and CDR2 YSLEER come from the germline V gene. Trimming took off 0 bases at V and 7 bases at J, with 15 bases between the two ends. CDR3 DNA sequence: TGCGCCAGCAGCCAAGATCGGATAGGGGGTTTTGAAAAACTGTTTTTT. Protein: CASSQDRIGGFEKLFF.

The rearrangement joins TRBV5-4 to TRBJ2-3; perhaps TRBD1 as D (5 bases). The V end was cut by 4 bases, the J end by 0 bases, with 15 bases between. This CDR3 comprises 16 residues. Germline values: CDR1 SGHNT, CDR2 YYREEE (reference sequence). CDR3 protein: CASSSPTDPSTDTQYF. The CDR3 DNA follows: TGTGCCAGCAGCAGCCCGACAGACCCGAGCACAGATACGCAGTATTTT.

The chain joins TRBV4-1 to TRBJ1-3, with D possibly matching TRBD1 (6 bases). Per germline, CDR1 MGHRA and CDR2 YSYEKL. The CDR3 is 19 amino acids. V lost 2 bases and J 4 bases, leaving 24 bases between the germline ends. Here the CDR3 DNA reads TGCGCCAGCAGCCAACTGACAGGACCTCTAAACCAGGGGGGAAACACCATATATTTT. It codes for CASSQLTGPLNQGGNTIYF.

This chain links TRBV5-6 with TRBJ2-7, with 12 nucleotides matching TRBD2. Losses at the gene ends were 4 bases for V and 12 bases for J; bases not matched to a gene: 11. In germline, CDR1 is SGHDT, CDR2 YYEEEE. This CDR3 is 14 amino acids long. CDR3 nucleotide sequence: TGTGCCAGCAGCACGCCGGGACTAGCGGGTACACTGTACTTC. Translated: CASSTPGLAGTLYF.

V and J are TRBV15 and TRBJ2-1; 14 bases agree with TRBD2. CDR3 length: 16 residues. Germline CDR1 is LNHNV and CDR2 is YYDKDF (reference sequence). V lost 3 bases, J lost 3 bases, and 1 base stayed unmatched. The CDR3 DNA sequence: TGTGCCACCAGCAGGGGACTAGCGGGAGTCTACAATGAGCAGTTCTTC. It yields the protein CATSRGLAGVYNEQFF.

In this sample, this clone turned up a few times. The chain links TRBV7-2 to TRBJ1-2; no clear D gene. V lost 2 bases to trimming and J lost 4 bases, with 8 bases between them. This CDR3 region has 13 residues. From germline, CDR1 is SGHTA and CDR2 FQGNSA. DNA of the CDR3: TGTGCCAGCAGCTTATCCCTCTCCTATGGCTACACCTTC. This sequence encodes CASSLSLSYGYTF.

The chain joins TRBV7-9 to TRBJ2-3; D not certain. The CDR3 extends over 12 amino acids. Per the germline V gene, CDR1 is SEHNR and CDR2 is FQNEAQ (reference sequence). V was cut by 5 bases and J by 8 bases, with 11 bases left in between. The CDR3 bases are TGTGCCAGCAGCCCCAATGTGGGTACGCAGTATTTT. Translating it yields CASSPNVGTQYF. The full variable domain, its missing parts supplied by reference TRBV7-9 and TRBJ2-3, is DTGVSQNPRHKITKRGQNVTFRCDPISEHNRLYWYRQTLGQGPEFLTYFQNEAQLEKSRLLSDRFSAERPKGSFSTLEIQRTEQGDSAMYLCASSPNVGTQYFGPGTRLTVL.

The chain has TRBV5-5 and TRBJ2-7, with 12 positions matching TRBD1. Trimming cost V 2 bases and J 3 bases; bases outside gene matches: 9. This CDR3 has 17 residues. Per germline, CDR1 SGHKS and CDR2 YYEKEE (reference sequence). CDR3 nucleotide sequence: TGTGCCAGCAGCTTACGTGCGGGGACAGGGGGCGTCTACGAGCAGTACTTC. Protein sequence: CASSLRAGTGGVYEQYF.

This chain uses TRBV5-4 with TRBJ1-1; D uncertain. Trimming left V 2 bases short and J 0 bases short, with 11 bases between. CDR3 length: 15 amino acids. Germline CDR1 and CDR2: SGHNT and YYREEE (reference sequence). Here the CDR3 DNA reads TGTGCCAGCAGCTTAGGAGGGAGAGTGAACACTGAAGCTTTCTTT. Its protein is CASSLGGRVNTEAFF.

This clone was picked up many times. The rearrangement joins TRBV5-4 to TRBJ2-3; 13 positions match TRBD2. The CDR3 is 16 residues long. Germline V lookup: CDR1 SGHNT, CDR2 YYREEE (reference sequence). V was pared by 5 bases and J by 5 bases, with 8 bases of the junction left unmatched. In DNA form, the CDR3 reads TGTGCCAGCAGGCGGACTAGCGGGGGCCCCGGAGATACGCAGTATTTT. Protein sequence: CASRRTSGGPGDTQYF.

This clone was observed a single time. V gene TRBV21-1 combines with J gene TRBJ2-3. TRBV21-1 is listed as a pseudogene. This CDR3 contains 15 residues. CDR3 protein: CASNTHSPGADTQYF. CDR3 coding DNA: TGTGCCAGCAACACCCACTCCCCTGGGGCAGATACGCAGTATTTT.

This clone was seen more than once but under ten times. The chain uses TRBV7-9 and TRBJ1-1; D uncertain. This CDR3 region has 13 residues. Trimming removed 1 base from V and 8 bases from J, with 11 bases in between. Germline CDR1 and CDR2: SEHNR and FQNEAQ (reference sequence). CDR3 nucleotides: TGTGCCAGCAGCTTAGGGGCAGAGCAAGAAGCTTTCTTT. As protein: CASSLGAEQEAFF.

In its sample, this clone was seen a few times. The genes are TRBV4-2 and TRBJ2-7; D is possibly TRBD2 (6 bases). The CDR3 length is 15 residues. V gave up 0 bases and J gave up 2 bases, with 11 bases separating them. The germline V gene has CDR1 LGHNA and CDR2 YNFKEQ. In DNA, the CDR3 is TGTGCCAGCAGCCAAGAGGCCGGAGGGCCCTACGAGCAGTACTTC. It is translated as CASSQEAGGPYEQYF.

In DNA, the CDR3 is TGTGCCAGCAGTTACCGACAGACCGCTGAAGCTTTCTTT. Translated: CASSYRQTAEAFF. V usage is TRBV6-5 and J usage is TRBJ1-1; tentative D call: TRBD1 (5 bases). The germline V gene encodes CDR1 MNHEY and CDR2 SVGAGI. V lost 2 bases and J lost 6, with 10 bases in between. The CDR3 runs 13 residues.

The J gene is TRBJ1-1, the V gene TRBV6-5; D is uncertain. Trimming pared 7 bases from V and 2 bases from J, leaving 14 bases between. The germline V gene has CDR1 MNHEY and CDR2 SVGAGI. This CDR3 has 14 amino acids. CDR3 sequence (DNA): TGTGCCAGCAATCCCTCCCGTGGTAACACTGAAGCTTTCTTT. Translating gives CASNPSRGNTEAFF.

This chain joins TRBV7-3 and TRBJ2-2; D ambiguous. The V and J ends lost 5 bases and 8 bases respectively, with 15 bases between them. CDR1 and CDR2 from the germline V gene are SGHTA and FQGTGA. The CDR3 has 14 amino acids. The CDR3 spells CASSSRYSEGELFF. DNA for the CDR3: TGTGCCAGCAGCAGTCGATACTCGGAGGGGGAGCTGTTTTTT.

This chain uses TRBV7-2 with TRBJ2-5; TRBD2 matches at 8 bases. V dropped 3 bases and J dropped 0; count of bases not matched to a gene: 15. This CDR3 is built from 19 residues. In germline, CDR1 is SGHTA, CDR2 FQGNSA. DNA for the CDR3: TGTGCCAGCAGCTTGGTAGTCGGCAGAGCGGGAGCCCACCAAGAGACCCAGTACTTC. It encodes CASSLVVGRAGAHQETQYF.

V usage is TRBV28 and J usage is TRBJ1-2; possible D gene TRBD1, 6 bases. V lost 4 bases and J 8 bases, leaving 20 bases between the germline ends. Germline CDR1 MDHEN, CDR2 SYDVKM. This CDR3 spans 15 amino acids. CDR3 coding DNA: TGTGCCAGCAGTTCCCCCGGCAGGAGCGGGGGCGGCTACACCTTC. As protein: CASSSPGRSGGGYTF.